This TCR beta chain is from a study of PD-1 blockade in mismatch repair-deficient tumors. CDR1 is MGHRA, CDR2 YSYEKL, per germline. This CDR3 has 13 residues. V shed 4 bases and J 9 bases; nucleotides not matched to a gene: 5. This table comes from immunoSEQ multiplex PCR, and its TCRdb copy is limited to in-frame clones, with some not included. This table has 80,000 to 130,000 clones, about four fifths appearing once. The sequence was obtained from an adult with mismatch repair-deficient cancer. J is TRBJ2-4 and V is TRBV4-1, with 8 bases matching TRBD1. The material was peripheral blood, obtained about 36 weeks after starting pembrolizumab. CDR3 in amino acids: CASSPTGVGIQYF. In DNA, the CDR3 is TGCGCCAGCAGCCCGACAGGGGTAGGCATTCAGTACTTC.